This is a list of T cell receptor beta chains from one sample in a study of beta chain features in type 1 diabetes. Sequencing was performed with immunoSEQ multiplex PCR; in TCRdb, only in-frame clones are kept and a portion is missing. Here the sample spans about 360,000 clones, 10% to 15% being singletons. Source material: naive CD4+ T cells from blood. The receptors come from a man between 18 and 35 years old in good health. The CDR3 runs from the conserved cysteine through the conserved F or W. Each record gives: J gene, V gene, D gene, clone size, CDR3 protein, CDR3 DNA. A D gene is named only where the DNA matches it firmly. Size is stated for part of the rows, as once, few or many counts, or as a class when the clone is expanded.

J: TRBJ2-1; V: TRBV18; D: TRBD2; size: -; CDR3: CASSPSWGSGDNEQFF; DNA: TGTGCCAGCTCACCATCCTGGGGTAGCGGGGACAATGAGCAGTTCTTC
J: TRBJ1-2; V: TRBV29-1; D: TRBD1; size: many; CDR3: CSAIGTGKSYGYTF; DNA: TGCAGCGCCATAGGGACAGGAAAGAGCTATGGCTACACCTTC
J: TRBJ2-1; V: TRBV30; D: -; size: -; CDR3: CAWKGGGAPNEQFF; DNA: TGTGCCTGGAAGGGAGGGGGGGCCCCCAATGAGCAGTTCTTC
J: TRBJ1-5; V: TRBV23-1; D: -; size: many; CDR3: CASSSEQGRQPQHF; DNA: TGCGCCAGCAGTTCCGAGCAGGGCCGCCAGCCCCAGCATTTT
J: TRBJ2-5; V: TRBV6-5; D: TRBD1; size: -; CDR3: CASSYAGTGGKTQYF; DNA: TGTGCCAGCAGTTACGCTGGGACAGGGGGCAAGACCCAGTACTTC
J: TRBJ2-4; V: TRBV7-3; D: -; size: few; CDR3: CALTVNIQYF; DNA: TGTGCCCTAACGGTGAACATTCAGTACTTC
J: TRBJ2-2; V: TRBV7-3; D: -; size: few; CDR3: CASSPNGLATNTGELFF; DNA: TGTGCCAGCAGCCCAAACGGCCTGGCGACAAACACCGGGGAGCTGTTTTTT
J: TRBJ2-5; V: TRBV7-2; D: -; size: few; CDR3: CASSLVGRGRETQYF; DNA: TGTGCCAGCAGCTTAGTAGGTAGGGGTCGTGAGACCCAGTACTTC
J: TRBJ2-7; V: TRBV28; D: -; size: -; CDR3: CASTEGTIYEQYF; DNA: TGTGCCAGCACCGAGGGGACAATTTACGAGCAGTACTTC
J: TRBJ1-5; V: TRBV7-9; D: TRBD1; size: -; CDR3: CASSLASGTGGNQPQHF; DNA: TGTGCCAGCAGCTTAGCTTCCGGGACAGGGGGCAATCAGCCCCAGCATTTT
J: TRBJ2-7; V: TRBV18; D: TRBD2; size: few; CDR3: CASSPRGQTGTSGSWATYEQYF; DNA: TGTGCCAGCTCACCTAGGGGACAGACCGGGACTAGCGGGAGTTGGGCCACCTACGAGCAGTACTTC
J: TRBJ1-5; V: TRBV7-9; D: -; size: few; CDR3: CASSVGGGHQPQHF; DNA: TGTGCCAGCAGCGTGGGCGGGGGGCATCAGCCCCAGCATTTT
J: TRBJ1-3; V: TRBV28; D: -; size: -; CDR3: CASSAWTPTGNTIYF; DNA: TGTGCCAGCAGTGCCTGGACACCAACTGGAAACACCATATATTTT
J: TRBJ2-1; V: TRBV19; D: TRBD1; size: few; CDR3: CASSMGQGAYNEQFF; DNA: TGTGCCAGTAGTATGGGACAGGGGGCCTACAATGAGCAGTTCTTC
J: TRBJ2-5; V: TRBV7-3; D: -; size: -; CDR3: CASSLTTVRGPQYF; DNA: TGTGCCAGCAGCTTAACGACGGTGAGAGGGCCCCAGTACTTC
J: TRBJ2-7; V: TRBV29-1; D: -; size: -; CDR3: CSVEDGGNEQYF; DNA: TGCAGCGTTGAAGATGGAGGTAACGAGCAGTACTTC
J: TRBJ1-5; V: TRBV7-9; D: TRBD1; size: few; CDR3: CASSPGTGGEDSNQPQHF; DNA: TGTGCCAGCAGCCCCGGGACAGGGGGCGAAGATAGCAATCAGCCCCAGCATTTT
J: TRBJ2-1; V: TRBV11-2; D: -; size: -; CDR3: CASSRSGDSYNEQFF; DNA: TGTGCCAGCAGTCGATCAGGGGACTCCTACAATGAGCAGTTCTTC
J: TRBJ1-4; V: TRBV28; D: -; size: few; CDR3: CASGSGIGGSNEKLFF; DNA: TGTGCCAGCGGATCAGGGATAGGAGGGTCTAATGAAAAACTGTTTTTT
J: TRBJ1-2; V: TRBV28; D: -; size: few; CDR3: CASSRQVGGYGYTF; DNA: TGTGCCAGCAGTCGCCAGGTCGGGGGCTATGGCTACACCTTC
J: TRBJ2-1; V: TRBV30; D: -; size: many; CDR3: CAWTRRADEQFF; DNA: TGTGCCTGGACCCGCAGGGCCGATGAGCAGTTCTTC
J: TRBJ2-3; V: TRBV11-1; D: -; size: few; CDR3: CASAADSVRADTQYF; DNA: TGTGCCAGCGCCGCCGACTCTGTCCGGGCAGATACGCAGTATTTT
J: TRBJ2-3; V: TRBV28; D: -; size: -; CDR3: CASHRQGTDTQYF; DNA: TGTGCCAGCCACCGTCAGGGCACAGATACGCAGTATTTT
J: TRBJ2-7; V: TRBV5-1; D: -; size: few; CDR3: CASSFNAGNNYEQYF; DNA: TGCGCCAGCAGCTTTAATGCGGGGAACAATTACGAGCAGTACTTC
J: TRBJ1-6; V: TRBV28; D: -; size: -; CDR3: CASSSGYNSPLHF; DNA: TGTGCCAGCAGCTCAGGCTATAATTCACCCCTCCACTTT
J: TRBJ1-2; V: TRBV25-1; D: -; size: few; CDR3: CASSVTATNYGYTF; DNA: TGTGCCAGCAGTGTAACAGCTACTAACTATGGCTACACCTTC
J: TRBJ2-5; V: TRBV7-9; D: TRBD2; size: few; CDR3: CASSSGLAGAWETQYF; DNA: TGTGCCAGCAGCTCGGGACTAGCGGGAGCATGGGAGACCCAGTACTTC
J: TRBJ1-6; V: TRBV5-4; D: -; size: -; CDR3: CASSQDLYNSPLHF; DNA: TGTGCCAGCAGCCAAGACTTGTATAATTCACCCCTCCACTTT
J: TRBJ2-1; V: TRBV28; D: TRBD1; size: -; CDR3: CASTRGDRGYNEQFF; DNA: TGTGCCAGCACTAGGGGGGACAGGGGGTACAATGAGCAGTTCTTC
J: TRBJ2-7; V: TRBV19; D: -; size: few; CDR3: CASNNGGIPYEQYF; DNA: TGTGCCAGTAATAACGGAGGGATCCCCTACGAGCAGTACTTC
J: TRBJ1-1; V: TRBV29-1; D: -; size: few; CDR3: CSGHTSGANTEAFF; DNA: TGCAGCGGGCACACCAGCGGAGCGAACACTGAAGCTTTCTTT
J: TRBJ2-3; V: TRBV27; D: -; size: -; CDR3: CASSLGLNTDTQYF; DNA: TGTGCCAGCAGTTTAGGACTTAACACAGATACGCAGTATTTT
J: TRBJ2-7; V: TRBV7-8; D: TRBD1; size: -; CDR3: CASSAGQGSNEQYF; DNA: TGTGCCAGCAGCGCGGGACAGGGGTCGAACGAGCAGTACTTC
J: TRBJ2-2; V: TRBV18; D: TRBD1; size: few; CDR3: CASSPQTGPNTGELFF; DNA: TGTGCCAGCTCACCCCAGACAGGGCCGAACACCGGGGAGCTGTTTTTT
J: TRBJ2-1; V: TRBV30; D: TRBD2; size: -; CDR3: CAWSGRSSSGRGNEQFF; DNA: TGTGCCTGGAGTGGCCGTTCCTCCAGCGGGAGAGGTAATGAGCAGTTCTTC
J: TRBJ1-3; V: TRBV5-6; D: -; size: few; CDR3: CASSLTGPGNTIYF; DNA: TGTGCCAGCAGCCTAACAGGGCCGGGAAACACCATATATTTT
J: TRBJ2-2; V: TRBV4-3; D: TRBD1; size: few; CDR3: CASSRGQGSTGELFF; DNA: TGCGCCAGCAGCCGCGGACAGGGTAGCACCGGGGAGCTGTTTTTT
J: TRBJ1-1; V: TRBV2; D: TRBD1; size: few; CDR3: CASRGTATVWNTEAFF; DNA: TGTGCCAGCAGGGGGACAGCCACAGTTTGGAACACTGAAGCTTTCTTT
J: TRBJ2-1; V: TRBV7-3; D: TRBD2; size: few; CDR3: CASSQTSGHYNEQFF; DNA: TGTGCCAGCAGCCAGACTAGCGGACATTACAATGAGCAGTTCTTC
J: TRBJ2-7; V: TRBV6-6; D: -; size: few; CDR3: CASSYDKAYEQYF; DNA: TGTGCCAGCAGTTACGACAAAGCCTACGAGCAGTACTTC
J: TRBJ2-1; V: TRBV28; D: -; size: few; CDR3: CASSLRSHNEQFF; DNA: TGTGCCAGCAGTTTACGAAGCCACAATGAGCAGTTCTTC
J: TRBJ2-5; V: TRBV5-6; D: -; size: -; CDR3: CASSWDFQETQYF; DNA: TGTGCCAGCAGCTGGGACTTCCAAGAGACCCAGTACTTC
J: TRBJ2-6; V: TRBV18; D: -; size: few; CDR3: CASSPVSGTGANVLTF; DNA: TGTGCCAGCTCACCCGTATCCGGGACTGGGGCCAACGTCCTGACTTTC
J: TRBJ2-3; V: TRBV11-2; D: TRBD2; size: -; CDR3: CASSSLRRGWADTQYF; DNA: TGTGCCAGCAGCTCCCTTCGGCGGGGGTGGGCAGATACGCAGTATTTT
J: TRBJ1-2; V: TRBV7-2; D: TRBD1; size: few; CDR3: CASSLVSGGESYYGYTF; DNA: TGTGCCAGCAGCTTAGTTTCAGGGGGCGAATCATACTATGGCTACACCTTC
J: TRBJ2-1; V: TRBV27; D: -; size: few; CDR3: CASSLSPLFDEQFF; DNA: TGTGCCAGCAGTTTATCCCCTCTGTTCGATGAGCAGTTCTTC
J: TRBJ2-3; V: TRBV4-2; D: -; size: -; CDR3: CASSQDHRGSTDTQYF; DNA: TGTGCCAGCAGCCAAGATCACCGGGGATCCACAGATACGCAGTATTTT
J: TRBJ2-5; V: TRBV6-5; D: TRBD1; size: -; CDR3: CASSYRTGKETQYF; DNA: TGTGCCAGCAGTTACCGGACAGGGAAAGAGACCCAGTACTTC
J: TRBJ2-6; V: TRBV7-2; D: -; size: -; CDR3: CASSPRTGTGANVLTF; DNA: TGTGCCAGCAGCCCCCGAACAGGGACTGGGGCCAACGTCCTGACTTTC
J: TRBJ2-2; V: TRBV5-1; D: TRBD2; size: few; CDR3: CASSLGGLAVGELFF; DNA: TGCGCCAGCAGCTTGGGGGGACTAGCCGTCGGGGAGCTGTTTTTT
J: TRBJ1-2; V: TRBV14; D: -; size: few; CDR3: CASSPSGGWYGYTF; DNA: TGTGCCAGCAGCCCGTCGGGGGGCTGGTATGGCTACACCTTC